This T cell receptor beta chain was sequenced in a study of cytomegalovirus exposure and HLA in healthy donors. V shed 2 bases and J shed 5 bases, with 9 bases lying between them. This CDR3 is built from 13 residues. The V gene's germline CDR1 is MNHEY and CDR2 SMNVEV (reference sequence). Broader study findings: Overall, about 160 TCR beta chains were annotated as cytomegalovirus-associated.

Points on this clone: Its antigen remains unknown.

The primer mix had 60 Vbeta and 13 Jbeta primers. Data came from immunoSEQ multiplex PCR; TCRdb stores just in-frame clones and leaves some out. The table has some 59,000 clones, more than 70% seen once. The source of this sequence is a woman in her late teens or twenties in good health and CMV-seronegative. The chain is built from TRBV27 and TRBJ2-5; D uncertain. Material for sequencing was PBMCs. CDR3 region: CASSLATMETQYF. The CDR3 DNA reads TGTGCCAGCAGTTTAGCGACAATGGAGACCCAGTACTTC.